This T cell receptor beta chain was captured by sequencing in a study of CD8 T cells in ankylosing spondylitis (dated by TCRdb to about 2017). A note on the overall study: T cell receptor beta repertoires were profiled in healthy donors and ankylosing spondylitis patients so that disease-linked TCR variants could be found. The full study cohort comprised 25 ankylosing spondylitis patients and about a hundred healthy donors. Samples of peripheral blood were taken, and for ankylosing spondylitis patients, synovial fluid was collected as well. Study-level results and caveats: Significant enrichment of the disease-linked clones was reported in matched synovial fluid samples from ankylosing spondylitis patients. A TCR beta motif of eight highly homologous amino acid variants appeared characteristic of blood from ankylosing spondylitis patients. Some TCR beta motif variants had previously been reported in synovial fluid and blood of reactive arthritis patients, which suggested common disease-initiation mechanisms. The disease-linked clones showed a CD8+ phenotype and occurred at relatively low frequencies in peripheral blood.

This clonotype was recorded at least ten times. What this receptor recognizes is not known. Base qualities are missing; no much larger clone stands one base away. From the cysteine up to the phenylalanine, the CDR3 has a length of 16 residues. The kept DNA is CDR3 alone, 48 bases in frame from the first base. Unmatched junction bases come to 15, with V trimmed by 6 bases and J by 4 bases. The germline V gene (reference sequence) supplies CDR1 DFQATT and CDR2 SNEGSKA. The sequencer listed for this sample is Illumina HiSeq 2500. Quantitative 5'-RACE with molecular barcodes was used to prepare TCR beta libraries. Per the authors' processing: To identify disease-linked TCR variants, a new computational method was used, one built on a probabilistic model of VDJ rearrangement. TCRdb took the public reads, trimmed them with fastp at Q25, ran MiXCR for clone calling and kept in-frame beta chains. Identical CDR3 proteins give one entry, which carries the most common genes and DNA. In this record, the V and J calls reflect TCRdb's handling and not the investigators' own analysis. A total of over 100,000 distinct CDR3 sequences appear in this sample, about 7% of them only once. Roughly an eighth of the sample comes from the top ten.

The chain is made from TRBV20-1 and TRBJ1-5, with 7 junctional bases fitting TRBD1. What was sequenced was blood, either unsorted or a sorted T cell fraction (not recorded which). The TCR sequence derives from a male donor with ankylosing spondylitis or in good health (not recorded which). The DNA is TGCAGTGCGAGTCTAGGGGGCAGGGCCATTAATCAGCCCCAGCATTTT. Translated, it reads CSASLGGRAINQPQHF.